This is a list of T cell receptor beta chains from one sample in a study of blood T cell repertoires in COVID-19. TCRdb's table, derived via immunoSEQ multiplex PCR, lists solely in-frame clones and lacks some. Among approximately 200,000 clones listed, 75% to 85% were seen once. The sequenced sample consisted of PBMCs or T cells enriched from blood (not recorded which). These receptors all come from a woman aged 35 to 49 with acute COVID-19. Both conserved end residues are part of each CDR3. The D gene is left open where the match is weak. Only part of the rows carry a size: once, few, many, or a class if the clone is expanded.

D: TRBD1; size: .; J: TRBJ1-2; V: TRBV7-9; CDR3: CASSLDRGGYTF; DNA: TGTGCCAGCAGCTTAGACAGGGGGGGCTACACCTTC
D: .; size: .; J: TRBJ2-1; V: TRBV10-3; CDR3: CAISDTSRSYNEQFF; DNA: TGTGCCATCAGTGACACTTCGAGATCCTACAATGAGCAGTTCTTC
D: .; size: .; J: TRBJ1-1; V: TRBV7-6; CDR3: CASSLQVGRNTEAFF; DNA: TGTGCCAGCAGCTTACAGGTGGGTCGGAACACTGAAGCTTTCTTT
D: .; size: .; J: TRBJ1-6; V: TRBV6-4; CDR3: CASSDSQGGSPLHF; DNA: TGTGCCAGCAGTGACTCTCAGGGAGGCTCACCCCTCCACTTT
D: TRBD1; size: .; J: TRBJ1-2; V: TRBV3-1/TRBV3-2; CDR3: CASSPMGQGIDTF; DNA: TGTGCCAGCAGCCCCATGGGACAGGGGATCGACACCTTC
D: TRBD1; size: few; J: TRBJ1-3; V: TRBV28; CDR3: CASSSTGVGNTIYF; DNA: TGTGCCAGCAGTTCTACAGGGGTTGGAAACACCATATATTTT
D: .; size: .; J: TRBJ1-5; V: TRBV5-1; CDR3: CASRVGDGSNQPQHF; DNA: TGCGCCAGCAGAGTAGGGGATGGAAGCAATCAGCCCCAGCATTTT
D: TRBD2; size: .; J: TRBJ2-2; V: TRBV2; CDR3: CASRVGGATDTGELFF; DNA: TGTGCCAGCAGGGTCGGGGGGGCAACGGACACCGGGGAGCTGTTTTTT
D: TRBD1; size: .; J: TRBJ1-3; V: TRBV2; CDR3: CASKEGAGYSGNTIYF; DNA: TGTGCCAGCAAGGAGGGGGCGGGATACTCTGGAAACACCATATATTTT
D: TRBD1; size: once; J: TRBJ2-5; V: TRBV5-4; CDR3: CASSLRDRGPSETQYF; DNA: TGTGCCAGCAGCTTGCGGGACAGGGGGCCGTCAGAGACCCAGTACTTC
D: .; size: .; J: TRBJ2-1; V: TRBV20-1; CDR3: CSTRGHNEQFF; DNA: TGCAGTACGCGGGGCCACAATGAGCAGTTCTTC
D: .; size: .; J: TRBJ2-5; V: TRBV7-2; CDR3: CASTFLGLVETQYF; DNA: TGTGCCAGCACCTTTTTGGGGCTAGTGGAGACCCAGTACTTC
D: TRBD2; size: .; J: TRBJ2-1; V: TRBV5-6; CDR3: CASSGSGGALYNEQFF; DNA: TGTGCCAGCAGCGGTAGCGGGGGGGCCCTGTACAATGAGCAGTTCTTC
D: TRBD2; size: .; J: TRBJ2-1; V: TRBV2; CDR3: CASGTSGGLNEQFF; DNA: TGTGCCAGCGGGACTAGCGGGGGTTTGAATGAGCAGTTCTTC
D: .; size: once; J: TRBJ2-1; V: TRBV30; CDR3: CAWNPLSGEGNEQFF; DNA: TGTGCCTGGAACCCCTTGTCGGGAGAAGGCAATGAGCAGTTCTTC
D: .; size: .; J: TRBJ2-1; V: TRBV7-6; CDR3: CASSSPQGRLNNEQFF; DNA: TGTGCCAGCAGCTCCCCCCAAGGGAGGCTAAACAATGAGCAGTTCTTC
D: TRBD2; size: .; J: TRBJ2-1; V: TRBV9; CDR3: CASSVEPSGAYNEQFF; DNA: TGTGCCAGCAGCGTAGAACCTAGCGGGGCCTACAATGAGCAGTTCTTC
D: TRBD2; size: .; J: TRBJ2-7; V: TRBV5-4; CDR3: CASSSNLERGRYEQYF; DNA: TGTGCCAGCAGCTCCAATTTGGAGCGGGGGAGATACGAGCAGTACTTC
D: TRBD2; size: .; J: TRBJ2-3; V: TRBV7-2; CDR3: CASSLYHRLAVSTDTQYF; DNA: TGTGCCAGCAGCTTATACCATCGACTAGCGGTTAGCACAGATACGCAGTATTTT
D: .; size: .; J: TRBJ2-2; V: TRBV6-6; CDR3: CASSPGHGLNTGELFF; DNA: TGTGCCAGCAGCCCTGGACACGGTTTGAACACCGGGGAGCTGTTTTTT
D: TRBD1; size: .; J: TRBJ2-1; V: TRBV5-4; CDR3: CASSRWTGNEQFF; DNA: TGTGCCAGCAGCCGTTGGACAGGCAATGAGCAGTTCTTC
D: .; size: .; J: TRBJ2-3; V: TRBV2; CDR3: CASTREVLADTQYF; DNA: TGTGCCAGTACCAGGGAGGTCCTCGCAGATACGCAGTATTTT
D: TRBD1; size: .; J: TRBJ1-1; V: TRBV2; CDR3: CASRTGQGATEAFF; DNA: TGTGCCAGCAGGACGGGACAGGGGGCCACTGAAGCTTTCTTT
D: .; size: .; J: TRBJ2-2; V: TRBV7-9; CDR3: CASTGQTSGVTNTGELFF; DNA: TGTGCCAGCACCGGCCAAACCTCAGGGGTTACGAACACCGGGGAGCTGTTTTTT
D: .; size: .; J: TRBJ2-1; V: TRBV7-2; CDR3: CASSLSPDTGRARQFF; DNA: TGTGCCAGCAGCTTATCCCCGGATACGGGAAGGGCGCGGCAGTTCTTC
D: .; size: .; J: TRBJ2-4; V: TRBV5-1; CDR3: CASSRTGIVAKNIQYF; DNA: TGCGCCAGCAGCCGAACAGGGATAGTAGCCAAAAACATTCAGTACTTC
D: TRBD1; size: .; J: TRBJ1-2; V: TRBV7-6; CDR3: CASSPRTGEGYTF; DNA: TGTGCCAGCAGCCCCCGGACAGGGGAGGGCTACACCTTC
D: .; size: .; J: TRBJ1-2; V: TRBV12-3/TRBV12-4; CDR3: CASSGDFLGYTF; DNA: TGTGCCAGCAGTGGGGACTTCCTTGGCTACACCTTC
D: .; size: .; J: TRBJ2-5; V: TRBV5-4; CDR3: CASSLARKETQYF; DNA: TGTGCCAGCAGCTTGGCCAGGAAAGAGACCCAGTACTTC
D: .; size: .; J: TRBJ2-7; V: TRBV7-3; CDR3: CASSLVPGIQYEQYF; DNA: TGTGCCAGCAGCTTAGTCCCGGGGATACAATACGAGCAGTACTTC